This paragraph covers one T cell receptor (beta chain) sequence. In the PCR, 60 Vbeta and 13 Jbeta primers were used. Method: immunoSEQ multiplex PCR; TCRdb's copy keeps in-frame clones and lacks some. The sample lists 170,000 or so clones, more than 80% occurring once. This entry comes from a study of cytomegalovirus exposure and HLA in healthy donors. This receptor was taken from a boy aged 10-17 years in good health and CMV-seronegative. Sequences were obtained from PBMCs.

CDR3 loop: CASSWGTGGYEQYF. CDR3 nucleotide sequence: TGTGCCAGCAGTTGGGGGACAGGAGGCTACGAGCAGTACTTC. V and J are TRBV6-5 and TRBJ2-7; 8 positions match TRBD1. Unmatched junction bases numbered 5, after V lost 4 bases and J lost 3 bases. The CDR3 loop spans 14 amino acids. The germline CDR1 and CDR2 sequences are MNHEY and SVGAGI.